The 9 T cell receptor beta chains below all came from one sample that was sequenced in a study of T cell responses to AZD1222 COVID-19 vaccine. This table comes from immunoSEQ multiplex PCR, and its TCRdb copy is limited to in-frame clones, with some not included. The data show 90,000 to 150,000 clones, with around 90% seen just once and 4.2% held by the top ten. Sequences were derived from peripheral blood, sampled 28 days after the second dose of the MenACWY control vaccine. Receptors were obtained from an adult who received the MenACWY meningococcal vaccine as a control.

The rearrangement links TRBV28 to TRBJ1-5; a weak D match, TRBD1 (5 bases). Per germline, CDR1 MDHEN and CDR2 SYDVKM. The CDR3 sequence is 15 residues long. V gave up 5 bases and J gave up 2 bases, with 13 bases separating them. CDR3 DNA sequence: TGTGCCAGCAGTCTCGGGGGGTCGGGCAATCAGCCCCAGCATTTT. Protein product: CASSLGGSGNQPQHF.

This chain links TRBV19 with TRBJ1-6, with TRBD1 matching over 7 bases. The germline V gene has CDR1 LNHDA and CDR2 SQIVND (reference sequence). This CDR3 has 16 residues. Trimming cost V 6 bases and J 0 bases; bases outside gene matches: 5. The CDR3 loop is CASRPGQSSYNSPLHF. The CDR3 nucleotides are TGTGCCAGTAGACCGGGACAGAGCTCCTATAATTCACCCCTCCACTTT.

This sequence joins TRBV3-1 (or the pseudogene TRBV3-2) and TRBJ1-4; 8 positions match TRBD1. Trimming at V came to 4 bases and at J to 8 bases, leaving 9 bases not matched to a gene. The CDR3 runs 15 residues. Germline V lookup: CDR1 LGHDT, CDR2 YNNKEL (reference sequence). The CDR3 here is CASSRWTGSDEKLFF. In DNA form, the CDR3 reads TGTGCCAGCAGCCGTTGGACAGGGAGCGACGAAAAACTGTTTTTT.

The chain has TRBV19 and TRBJ2-3; 15 positions match TRBD2. Germline CDR1 and CDR2: LNHDA and SQIVND (reference sequence). The CDR3 has 16 residues. V lost 1 base and J lost 4; bases outside the gene matches: 0. CDR3 nucleotide sequence: TGTGCCAGTAGTATAGGGACTAGCGGGAGGGCAGATACGCAGTATTTT. This sequence encodes CASSIGTSGRADTQYF. The whole variable domain, filled in from reference TRBV19 and TRBJ2-3, reads DGGITQSPKYLFRKEGQNVTLSCEQNLNHDAMYWYRQDPGQGLRLIYYSQIVNDFQKGDIAEGYSVSREKKESFPLTVTSAQKNPTAFYLCASSIGTSGRADTQYFGPGTRLTVL.

The chain is built from TRBV28 and TRBJ1-4, with a weak D call TRBD1 (5 bases). This CDR3 contains 14 residues. CDR1 is MDHEN, CDR2 SYDVKM, per germline. The ends were cut back, 4 bases at V and 4 bases at J, with 10 bases in the middle. The CDR3 spells CASSSTAFNEKLFF. Written as DNA, the CDR3 is TGTGCCAGCAGTTCGACAGCCTTTAATGAAAAACTGTTTTTT.

The chain combines TRBV7-2 with TRBJ2-5; the D is unclear. V gave up 0 bases and J gave up 5 bases, with 10 bases separating them. Germline values: CDR1 SGHTA, CDR2 FQGNSA. The CDR3 length is 14 residues. CDR3 in amino acids: CASSLAGSMETQYF. The CDR3 DNA is TGTGCCAGCAGCTTAGCGGGTAGCATGGAGACCCAGTACTTC.

This clone came up once. The chain has TRBV28 and TRBJ2-7, with 7 nucleotides matching TRBD1. From germline, CDR1 is MDHEN and CDR2 SYDVKM. Unmatched junction bases numbered 9, after V lost 5 bases and J lost 2 bases. The CDR3 totals 15 residues. The CDR3 coding sequence is TGTGCCAGCAGTACGTCCGGCAGGGGGACCTACGAGCAGTACGTC. It specifies CASSTSGRGTYEQYV.

The J gene is TRBJ1-1, the V gene TRBV5-1; D remains ambiguous. This CDR3 spans 13 amino acids. Trimming stripped 4 bases from V and 3 bases from J, with 10 bases between. Germline CDR1 reads SGHRS; CDR2 reads YFSETQ. The CDR3 sequence: CASSRNSDTEAFF. CDR3 nucleotides: TGCGCCAGCAGCCGCAACTCTGACACTGAAGCTTTCTTT.

The V call is TRBV6-5, the J call TRBJ1-4; D unresolved. The CDR3 loop spans 15 amino acids. Trimming stripped 0 bases from V and 4 bases from J, with 9 bases between. The germline V gene has CDR1 MNHEY and CDR2 SVGAGI. The CDR3 nucleotides read TGTGCCAGCAGTTACTCGCCGGGAGTTAATGAAAAACTGTTTTTT. Amino acid sequence: CASSYSPGVNEKLFF.